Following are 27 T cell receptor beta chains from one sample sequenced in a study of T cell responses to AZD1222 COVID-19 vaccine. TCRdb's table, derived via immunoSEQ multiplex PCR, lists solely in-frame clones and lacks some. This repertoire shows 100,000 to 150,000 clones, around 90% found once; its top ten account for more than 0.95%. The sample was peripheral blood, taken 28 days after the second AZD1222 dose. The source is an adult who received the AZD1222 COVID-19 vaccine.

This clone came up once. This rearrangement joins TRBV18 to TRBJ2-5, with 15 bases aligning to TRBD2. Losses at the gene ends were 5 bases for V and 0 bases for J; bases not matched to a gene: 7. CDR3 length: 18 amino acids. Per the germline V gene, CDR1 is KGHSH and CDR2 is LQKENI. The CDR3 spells CASSTRTSGRGYQETQYF. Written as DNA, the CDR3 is TGTGCCAGCTCAACACGGACTAGCGGGAGGGGATACCAAGAGACCCAGTACTTC.

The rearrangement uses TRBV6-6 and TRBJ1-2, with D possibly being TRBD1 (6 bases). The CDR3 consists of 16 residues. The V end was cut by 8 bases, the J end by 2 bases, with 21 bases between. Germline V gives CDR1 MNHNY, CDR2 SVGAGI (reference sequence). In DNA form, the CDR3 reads TGTGCCAGCGTTAGGGGGGGGCAGGAAAAAAACTATGGCTACACCTTC. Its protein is CASVRGGQEKNYGYTF.

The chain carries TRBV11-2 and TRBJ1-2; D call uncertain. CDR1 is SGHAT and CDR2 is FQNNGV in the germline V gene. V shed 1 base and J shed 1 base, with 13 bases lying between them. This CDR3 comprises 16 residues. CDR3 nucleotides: TGTGCCAGCAGCTTAGCGCAGAGGGATGATAACTATGGCTACACCTTC. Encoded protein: CASSLAQRDDNYGYTF.

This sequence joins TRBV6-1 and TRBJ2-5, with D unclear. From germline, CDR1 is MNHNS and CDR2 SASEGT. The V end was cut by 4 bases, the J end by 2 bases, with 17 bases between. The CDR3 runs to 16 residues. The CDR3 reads CASSASAVRAQETQYF. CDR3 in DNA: TGTGCCAGCAGTGCCTCCGCGGTACGGGCACAAGAGACCCAGTACTTC.

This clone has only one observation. DNA for the CDR3: TGTGCCAGCACCAGGATCCCAGATACGCAGTATTTT. This codes for CASTRIPDTQYF. The chain recombines TRBV5-6 with TRBJ2-3; D gene uncertain. Trimming took 6 bases from V and 4 from J, leaving 9 bases between them. This CDR3 region has 12 residues. Germline assignment: CDR1 SGHDT and CDR2 YYEEEE.

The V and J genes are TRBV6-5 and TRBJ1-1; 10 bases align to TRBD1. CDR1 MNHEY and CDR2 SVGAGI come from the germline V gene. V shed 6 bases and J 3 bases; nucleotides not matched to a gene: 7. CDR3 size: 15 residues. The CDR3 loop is CASSRTGGLDTEAFF. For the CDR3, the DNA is TGTGCCAGCAGCCGGACAGGGGGGTTGGACACTGAAGCTTTCTTT.

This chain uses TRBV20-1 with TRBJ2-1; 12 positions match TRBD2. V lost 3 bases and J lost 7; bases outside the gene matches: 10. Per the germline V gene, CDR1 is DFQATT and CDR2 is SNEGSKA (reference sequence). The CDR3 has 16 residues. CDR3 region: CSASPSGGAPPNEQFF. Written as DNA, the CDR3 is TGCAGTGCTAGTCCTAGCGGGGGGGCCCCACCAAATGAGCAGTTCTTC.

The chain's CDR3 is CASRTGKNQPQHF. In DNA form, the CDR3 reads TGTGCCAGCAGGACAGGAAAAAATCAGCCCCAGCATTTT. V gene TRBV28 combines with J gene TRBJ1-5, with D possibly matching TRBD1 (6 bases). CDR3 size: 13 residues. CDR1 is MDHEN and CDR2 is SYDVKM in the germline V gene. Trimming pared 6 bases from V and 4 bases from J, leaving 10 bases between.

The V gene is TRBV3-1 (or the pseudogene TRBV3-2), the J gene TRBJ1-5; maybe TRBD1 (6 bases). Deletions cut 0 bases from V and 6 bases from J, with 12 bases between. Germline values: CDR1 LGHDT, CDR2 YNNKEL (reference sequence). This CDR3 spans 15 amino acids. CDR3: CASSQDRGTGQPQHF. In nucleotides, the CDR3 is TGTGCCAGCAGCCAAGATAGGGGGACGGGTCAGCCCCAGCATTTT.

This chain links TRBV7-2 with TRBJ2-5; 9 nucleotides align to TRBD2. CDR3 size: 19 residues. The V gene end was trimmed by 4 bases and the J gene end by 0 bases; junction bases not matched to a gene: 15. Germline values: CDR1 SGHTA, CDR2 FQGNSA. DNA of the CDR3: TGTGCCAGCAGCTCCCTCGGGGGCGGGAGCGGGGGGTACCAAGAGACCCAGTACTTC. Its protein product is CASSSLGGGSGGYQETQYF.

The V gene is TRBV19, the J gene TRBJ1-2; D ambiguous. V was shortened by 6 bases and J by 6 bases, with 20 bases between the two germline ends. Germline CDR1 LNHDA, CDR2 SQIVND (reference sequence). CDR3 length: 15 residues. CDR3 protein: CASSTRPSITDGYTF. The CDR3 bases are TGTGCCAGTAGCACTCGGCCAAGCATAACTGATGGCTACACCTTC.

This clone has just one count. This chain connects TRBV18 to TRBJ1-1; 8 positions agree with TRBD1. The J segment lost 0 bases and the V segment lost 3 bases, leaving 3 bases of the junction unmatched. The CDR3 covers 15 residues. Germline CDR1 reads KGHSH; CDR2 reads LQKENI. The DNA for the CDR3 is TGTGCCAGCTCACCGGGACAGGCCATGAACACTGAAGCTTTCTTT. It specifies CASSPGQAMNTEAFF.

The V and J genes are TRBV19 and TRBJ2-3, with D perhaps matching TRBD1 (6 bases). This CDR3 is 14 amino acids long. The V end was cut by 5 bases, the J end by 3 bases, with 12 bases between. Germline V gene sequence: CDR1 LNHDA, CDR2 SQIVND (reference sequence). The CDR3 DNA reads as TGTGCCAGTAGTGATGGCAGGGGAACAGATACGCAGTATTTT. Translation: CASSDGRGTDTQYF.

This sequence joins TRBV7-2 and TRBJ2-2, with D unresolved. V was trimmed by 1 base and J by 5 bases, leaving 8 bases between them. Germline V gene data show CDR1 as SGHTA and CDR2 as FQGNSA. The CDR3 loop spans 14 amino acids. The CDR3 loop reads CASSLVAHTGELFF. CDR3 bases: TGTGCCAGCAGCTTAGTTGCTCATACCGGGGAGCTGTTTTTT.

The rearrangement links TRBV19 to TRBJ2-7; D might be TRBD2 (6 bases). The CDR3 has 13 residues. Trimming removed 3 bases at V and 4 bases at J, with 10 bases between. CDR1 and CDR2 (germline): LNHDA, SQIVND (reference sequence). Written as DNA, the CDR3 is TGTGCCAGTAGTATGGGCGGGGATTACGAGCAGTACTTC. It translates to CASSMGGDYEQYF.

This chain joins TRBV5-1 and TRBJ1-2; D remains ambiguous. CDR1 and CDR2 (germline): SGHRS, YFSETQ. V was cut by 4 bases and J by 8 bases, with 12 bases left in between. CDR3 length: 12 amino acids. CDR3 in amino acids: CASSQGHGGYTF. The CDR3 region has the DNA TGCGCCAGCAGCCAAGGCCACGGCGGCTACACCTTC.

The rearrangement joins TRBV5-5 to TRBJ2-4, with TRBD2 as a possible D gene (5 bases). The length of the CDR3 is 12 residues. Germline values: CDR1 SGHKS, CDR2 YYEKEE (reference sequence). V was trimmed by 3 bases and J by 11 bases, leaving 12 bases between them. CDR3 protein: CASSSDYLLQYF. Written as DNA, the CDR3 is TGTGCCAGCAGCTCCGACTACTTACTTCAGTACTTC.

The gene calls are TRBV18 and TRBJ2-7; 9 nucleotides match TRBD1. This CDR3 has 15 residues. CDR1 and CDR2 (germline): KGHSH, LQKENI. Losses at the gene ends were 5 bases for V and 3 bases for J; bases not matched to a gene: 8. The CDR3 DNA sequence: TGTGCCAGCTCATCCCGGGACAGGGCGGACTACGAGCAGTACTTC. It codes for CASSSRDRADYEQYF.

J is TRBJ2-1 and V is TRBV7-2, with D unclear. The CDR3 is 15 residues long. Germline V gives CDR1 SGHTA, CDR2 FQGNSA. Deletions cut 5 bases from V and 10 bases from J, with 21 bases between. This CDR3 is CASSTPRSMLGEQFF. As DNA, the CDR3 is TGTGCCAGCAGCACGCCCAGGTCAATGCTCGGGGAGCAGTTCTTC.

CDR3 loop: CAWSGDRGSLGNTIYF. CDR3 nucleotide sequence: TGTGCCTGGAGTGGGGACAGGGGTAGCCTCGGAAACACCATATATTTT. V usage is TRBV30 and J usage is TRBJ1-3; 10 nucleotides line up with TRBD1. The V gene end was trimmed by 1 base and the J gene end by 4 bases; junction bases not matched to a gene: 7. Germline V lookup: CDR1 GTSNPN, CDR2 SVGIG (reference sequence). The CDR3 sequence is 16 residues long.

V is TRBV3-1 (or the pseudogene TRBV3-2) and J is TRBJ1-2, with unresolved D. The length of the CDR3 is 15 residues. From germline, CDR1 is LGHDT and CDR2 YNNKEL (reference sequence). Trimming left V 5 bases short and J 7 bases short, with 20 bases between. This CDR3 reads CASSYREAGSSGYTF. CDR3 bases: TGTGCCAGCAGCTACCGGGAGGCTGGCTCGTCTGGCTACACCTTC.

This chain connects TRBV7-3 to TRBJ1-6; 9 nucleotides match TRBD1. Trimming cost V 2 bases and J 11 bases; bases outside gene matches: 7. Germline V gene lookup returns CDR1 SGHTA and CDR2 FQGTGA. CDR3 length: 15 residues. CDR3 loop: CASSLVGQGAAPLHF. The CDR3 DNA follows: TGTGCCAGCAGCTTAGTGGGACAGGGTGCGGCACCCCTCCACTTT.

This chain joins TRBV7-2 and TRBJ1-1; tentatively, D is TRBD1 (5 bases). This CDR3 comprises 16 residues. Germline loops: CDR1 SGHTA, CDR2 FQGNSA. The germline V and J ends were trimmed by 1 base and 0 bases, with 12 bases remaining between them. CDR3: CASSLGAGEMNTEAFF. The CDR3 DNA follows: TGTGCCAGCAGCTTAGGTGCGGGGGAGATGAACACTGAAGCTTTCTTT. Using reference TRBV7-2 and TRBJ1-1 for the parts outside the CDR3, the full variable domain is GAGVSQSPSNKVTEKGKDVELRCDPISGHTALYWYRQSLGQGLEFLIYFQGNSAPDKSGLPSDRFSAERTGGSVSTLTIQRTQQEDSAVYLCASSLGAGEMNTEAFFGQGTRLTVV.

The CDR3 region is CASSPYRGAGTDTQYF. DNA of the CDR3: TGTGCCAGCAGCCCCTATAGGGGGGCGGGTACAGATACGCAGTATTTT. The chain recombines TRBV13 with TRBJ2-3; D possibly uses TRBD1 or TRBD2 (6 bases each). This CDR3 is built from 16 residues. The germline gives CDR1 PRHDT, CDR2 FYEKMQ (reference sequence). The germline V and J ends were trimmed by 5 bases and 3 bases, with 18 bases remaining between them.

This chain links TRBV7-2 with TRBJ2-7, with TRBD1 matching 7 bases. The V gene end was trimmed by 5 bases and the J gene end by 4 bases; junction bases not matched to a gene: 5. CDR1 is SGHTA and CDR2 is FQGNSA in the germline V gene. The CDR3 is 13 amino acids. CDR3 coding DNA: TGTGCCAGCAGCGCCAGGGGGTCATACGAGCAGTACTTC. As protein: CASSARGSYEQYF.

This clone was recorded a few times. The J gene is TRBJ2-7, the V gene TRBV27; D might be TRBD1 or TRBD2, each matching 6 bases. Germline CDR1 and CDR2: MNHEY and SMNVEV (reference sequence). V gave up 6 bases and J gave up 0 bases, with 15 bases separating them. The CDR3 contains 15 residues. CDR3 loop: CASRGGRTASYEQYF. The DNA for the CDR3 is TGTGCCAGCAGGGGGGGAAGGACAGCCTCCTACGAGCAGTACTTC.

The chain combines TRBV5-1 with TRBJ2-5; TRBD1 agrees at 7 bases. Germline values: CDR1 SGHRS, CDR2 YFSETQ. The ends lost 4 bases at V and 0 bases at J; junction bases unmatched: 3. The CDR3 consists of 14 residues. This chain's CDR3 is CASSGTANQETQYF. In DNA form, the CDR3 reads TGCGCCAGCAGCGGGACAGCGAACCAAGAGACCCAGTACTTC.